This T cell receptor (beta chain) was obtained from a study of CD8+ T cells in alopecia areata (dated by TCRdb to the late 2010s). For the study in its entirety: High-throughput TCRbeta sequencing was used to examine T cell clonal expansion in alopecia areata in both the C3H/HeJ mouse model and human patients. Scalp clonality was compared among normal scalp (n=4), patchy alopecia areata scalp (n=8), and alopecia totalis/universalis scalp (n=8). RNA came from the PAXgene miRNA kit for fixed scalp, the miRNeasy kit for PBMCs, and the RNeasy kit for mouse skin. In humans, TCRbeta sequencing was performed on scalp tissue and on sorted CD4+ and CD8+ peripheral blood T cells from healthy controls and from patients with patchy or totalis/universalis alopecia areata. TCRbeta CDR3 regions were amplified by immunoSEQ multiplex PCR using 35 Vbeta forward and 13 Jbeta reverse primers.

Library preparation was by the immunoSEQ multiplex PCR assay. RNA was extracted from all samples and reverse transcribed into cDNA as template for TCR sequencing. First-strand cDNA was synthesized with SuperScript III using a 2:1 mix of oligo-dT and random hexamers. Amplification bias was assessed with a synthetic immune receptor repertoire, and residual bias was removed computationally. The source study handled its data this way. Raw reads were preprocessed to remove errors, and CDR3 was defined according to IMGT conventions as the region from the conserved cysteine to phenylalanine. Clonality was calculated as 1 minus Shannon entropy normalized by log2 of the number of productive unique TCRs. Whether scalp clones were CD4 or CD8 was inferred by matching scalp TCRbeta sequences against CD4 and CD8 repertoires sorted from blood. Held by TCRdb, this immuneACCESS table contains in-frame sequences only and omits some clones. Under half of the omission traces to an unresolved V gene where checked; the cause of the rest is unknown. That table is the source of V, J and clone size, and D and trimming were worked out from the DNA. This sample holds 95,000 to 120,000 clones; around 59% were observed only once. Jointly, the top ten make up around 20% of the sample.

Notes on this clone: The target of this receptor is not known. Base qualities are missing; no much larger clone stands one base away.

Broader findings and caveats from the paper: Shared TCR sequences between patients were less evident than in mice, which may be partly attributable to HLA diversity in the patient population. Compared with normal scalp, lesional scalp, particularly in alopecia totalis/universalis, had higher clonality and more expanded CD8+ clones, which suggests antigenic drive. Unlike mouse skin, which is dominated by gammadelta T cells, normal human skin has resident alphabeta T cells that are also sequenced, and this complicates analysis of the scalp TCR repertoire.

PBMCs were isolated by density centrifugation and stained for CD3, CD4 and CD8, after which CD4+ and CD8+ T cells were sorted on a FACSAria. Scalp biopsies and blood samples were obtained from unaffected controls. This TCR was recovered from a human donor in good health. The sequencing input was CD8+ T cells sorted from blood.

The CDR3 has the sequence CASSFYKGEETQYF. The sequence in DNA is TGTGCCAGCAGCTTTTACAAGGGGGAAGAGACCCAGTACTTC. The chain is assembled from TRBV13 and TRBJ2-5; a tentative D call is TRBD1 (6 bases match). Per the germline V gene (reference sequence), PRHDT is the CDR1 and FYEKMQ is the CDR2. The CDR3, from cysteine to phenylalanine, totals 14 residues. CDR3 DNA is the only sequence kept; it has 42 bases, read in frame from the first base. V is reduced by 3 bases and J by 3 bases, leaving a spacing of 11 bases between them.